Below, 4 T cell receptor beta chains from the same sample are listed, as sequenced in a study of early T cells in non-severe SARS-CoV-2 infection. TCRdb re-derived calls from the 5' RACE reads in MiXCR, one entry per CDR3 protein. The data contain roughly 51,000 distinct CDR3 sequences, approximately 6.7% of them singletons. Sequenced input: whole blood. Receptors were obtained from an adult who was a healthcare worker with PCR-confirmed SARS-CoV-2 infection or an uninfected control (not recorded which).

The V and J genes are TRBV21-1 and TRBJ2-2. TRBV21-1 is given as a pseudogene. This CDR3 spans 16 amino acids. The chain's CDR3 is CASSLRNSANTGELFF. As DNA, the CDR3 is TGTGCCAGCAGCCTTCGTAACAGCGCGAACACCGGGGAGCTGTTTTTT.

This clonotype showed up just a few times. The CDR3 region is CASSEASDTDTQYF. In DNA form, the CDR3 reads TGTGCCAGCAGTGAAGCATCCGACACAGATACGCAGTATTTT. The chain is built from TRBV2 and TRBJ2-3; D not certain. There are 14 residues in the CDR3. Trimming stripped 0 bases from V and 2 bases from J, with 6 bases between. Germline CDR1 reads SNHLY; CDR2 reads FYNNEI. The whole variable domain, remainder taken from reference TRBV2 and TRBJ2-3, is EPEVTQTPSHQVTQMGQEVILRCVPISNHLYFYWYRQILGQKVEFLVSFYNNEISEKSEIFDDQFSVERPDGSNFTLKIRSTKLEDSAMYFCASSEASDTDTQYFGPGTRLTVL.

J is TRBJ2-5 and V is TRBV7-2, with D tentatively TRBD2 (5 bases). The length of the CDR3 is 15 residues. Trimming cost V 4 bases and J 2 bases, with 14 bases left between them. Germline lookup yields CDR1 SGHTA and CDR2 FQGNSA. The CDR3 loop reads CASSWQVRRQETQYF. The CDR3 DNA reads TGTGCCAGCAGCTGGCAGGTCAGGAGGCAAGAGACCCAGTACTTC.

The gene calls are TRBV11-2 and TRBJ1-2; no clear D. Germline lookup yields CDR1 SGHAT and CDR2 FQNNGV. V was cut by 1 base and J by 8 bases, with 20 bases left in between. The CDR3 is made up of 16 amino acids. CDR3 sequence reads: CASSLGLATRVRGYTF. For the CDR3, the DNA is TGTGCCAGCAGCTTAGGTCTGGCGACGAGGGTGCGGGGCTACACCTTC.